Listed below are T cell receptor beta chains from one sample, sequenced in a study of blood T cells in healthy people across ages. TCRdb re-derived calls from the 5' RACE reads in MiXCR, one entry per CDR3 protein. This sample has hundreds of thousands of distinct CDR3 sequences; around 26% occur once, and the top ten carry roughly a sixth. Sequenced: blood. The receptors derive from an elderly woman in good health. Each CDR3 is given with its conserved first and last residue.

v_gene | CDR3aa
TRBV12-3/TRBV12-4 | CASSWTGGPYEQYF
TRBV6-2/TRBV6-3 | CASSLGGGGLRFF
TRBV20-1 | CSARDLGQGPSYEQYF
TRBV2 | CASSPAWAYNEQFF
TRBV2 | CASSGQGCEQYF
TRBV11-2 | CASSPAGGGPNYGYTF
TRBV11-3 | CASSLVPTVNAEAFF
TRBV25-1 | CASSESGSGGHGKTQYF
TRBV24-1 | CATSDRTDTGNTIYF
TRBV15 | CATSRGPGQGVADTQYF
TRBV7-8 | CASSFLAGGPDTQYF
TRBV7-6 | CASSSGLAGSSTDTQYF
TRBV6-2/TRBV6-3 | CASSPTLAGGRTYNEQFF
TRBV7-7 | CASSLVHQETQYF